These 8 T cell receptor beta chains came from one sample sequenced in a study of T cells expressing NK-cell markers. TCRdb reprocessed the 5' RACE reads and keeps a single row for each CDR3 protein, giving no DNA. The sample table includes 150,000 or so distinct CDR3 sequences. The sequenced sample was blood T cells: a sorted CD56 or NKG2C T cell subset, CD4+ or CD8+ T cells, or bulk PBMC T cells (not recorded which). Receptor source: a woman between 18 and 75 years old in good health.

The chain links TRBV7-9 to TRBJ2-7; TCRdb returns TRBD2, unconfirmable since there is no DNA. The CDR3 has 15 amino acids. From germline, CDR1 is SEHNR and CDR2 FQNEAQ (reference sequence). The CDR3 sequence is CASSPSTSGPGEQYF.

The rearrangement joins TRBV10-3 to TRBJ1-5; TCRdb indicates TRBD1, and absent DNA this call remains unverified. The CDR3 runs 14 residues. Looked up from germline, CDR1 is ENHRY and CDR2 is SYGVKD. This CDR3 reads CATRPTGSNQPQHF.

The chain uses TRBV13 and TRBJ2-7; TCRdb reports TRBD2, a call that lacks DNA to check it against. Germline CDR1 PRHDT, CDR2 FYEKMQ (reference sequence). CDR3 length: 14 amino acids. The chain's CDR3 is CASSSDGGPSEQYF.

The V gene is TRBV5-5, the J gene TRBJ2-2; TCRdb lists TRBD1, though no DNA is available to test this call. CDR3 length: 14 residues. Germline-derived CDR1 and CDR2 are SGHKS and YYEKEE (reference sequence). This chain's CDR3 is CASSWGQGGGELFF.

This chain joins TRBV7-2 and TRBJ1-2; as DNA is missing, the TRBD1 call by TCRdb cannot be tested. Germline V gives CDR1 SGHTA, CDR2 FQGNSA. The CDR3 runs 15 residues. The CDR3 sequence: CASSGTGGRNYGYTF.

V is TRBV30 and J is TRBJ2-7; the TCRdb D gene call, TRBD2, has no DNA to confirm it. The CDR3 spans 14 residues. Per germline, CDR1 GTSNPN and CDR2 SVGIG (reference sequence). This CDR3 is CAWAPSGVSYEQYF.

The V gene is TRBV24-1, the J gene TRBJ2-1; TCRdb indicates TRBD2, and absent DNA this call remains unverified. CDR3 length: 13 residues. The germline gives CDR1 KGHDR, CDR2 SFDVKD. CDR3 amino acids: CATGPPAYNEQFF.

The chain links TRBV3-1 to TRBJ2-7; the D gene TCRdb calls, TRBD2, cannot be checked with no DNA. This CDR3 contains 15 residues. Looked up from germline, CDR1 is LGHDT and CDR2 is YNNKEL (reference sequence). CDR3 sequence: CASTGLAGGAGEQYF.